This T cell receptor beta chain was recorded in a study of cytomegalovirus exposure and HLA in healthy donors. Germline CDR1 SGHTA, CDR2 FQGTGA. The junction had 8 bases not matched to a gene; V was cut back by 5 bases and J by 4 bases. The CDR3 totals 15 residues. Both 60 Vbeta primers and 13 Jbeta primers went into the PCR. Clones were sequenced by immunoSEQ multiplex PCR, and TCRdb holds only the in-frame ones, with some missing. The repertoire consists of about 130,000 clones, with approximately 85% occurring once and the leading ten covering about 6.7%. The chain joins TRBV7-3 to TRBJ1-1; TRBD1 aligns across 9 bases. This receptor was identified in a woman aged 25-40 years in good health and CMV-seropositive. Sequencing input: PBMCs. For the CDR3, the DNA is TGTGCCAGCAGCCCCGGGGGACAGGGAGTCACTGAAGCTTTCTTT. It codes for CASSPGGQGVTEAFF.